These 10 T cell receptor beta chains were sequenced from one sample in a study of immune heterogeneity within non-small cell lung tumors. Using 32 V and 13 J primers, multiplex PCR amplified TCR beta CDR3. A single record per CDR3 protein comes from TCRdb applying MiXCR to the multiplex PCR reads. The profile shows about 12,000 distinct CDR3 sequences, roughly a fifth of them singletons. At 550 to 700 ng per sample, bulk tumor genomic DNA provided the template. Spaced far apart, several biopsies were taken from each primary tumor during surgery. Newly diagnosed with untreated non-small cell lung cancer, the patients underwent curative surgery. The sequenced sample was lung tumor tissue. The origin of the receptors is a man in his sixties with non-small cell lung cancer.

This clonotype is medium-sized in the sample. The chain combines TRBV6-1 with TRBJ2-7; D gene ambiguous. CDR1 is MNHNS, CDR2 SASEGT, per germline. The CDR3 covers 12 residues. V lost 8 bases, J lost 4 bases, and 12 bases lay in between. The CDR3 coding sequence is TGTGCCAGCCTGGGCTTGGGATACGAGCAGTACTTC. Residues: CASLGLGYEQYF.

By frequency in the sample, this clonotype is medium-sized. The chain has TRBV7-8 and TRBJ2-7; TRBD2 aligns across 8 bases. Per the germline V gene, CDR1 is SGHVS and CDR2 is FQNEAQ. V shed 5 bases, J shed 1 base, and the junction held 4 bases outside the gene matches. This CDR3 region has 14 residues. The CDR3 DNA sequence: TGTGCCAGCAGCCCCGGGACTAGGTCCTACGAGCAGTACTTC. Protein product: CASSPGTRSYEQYF.

Points on this clonotype: A much larger clone lies a single base off, so this may be a read error. The CDR3 loop is CASSPVASGGQYF. The CDR3 nucleotides are TGTGCCAGCAGTCCTGTGGCTAGCGGAGGGCAGTACTTC. The genes are TRBV12-3 or TRBV12-4 and TRBJ2-7; TRBD2 aligns across 7 bases. J was trimmed by 9 bases and V by 5 bases; bases with no gene match: 10. This CDR3 is built from 13 residues.

Within the sample, this clonotype is medium-sized. The rearrangement joins TRBV12-3 or TRBV12-4 to TRBJ1-2; the D gene is possibly TRBD1 (5 bases). The CDR3 totals 13 residues. Trimming stripped 6 bases from V and 4 bases from J, with 12 bases between. CDR3 DNA sequence: TGTGCCAGCAGGGGGGGGTCGAGCTATGGCTACACCTTC. Its protein is CASRGGSSYGYTF.

In the case of this clonotype: Just one base apart from a much larger clone, this may be a read error. CDR3 nucleotides: TGTACCAGCAGTTACGTTACAGGGCGAGAGCAGTACTTC. Its translation: CTSSYVTGREQYF. V is TRBV6-9 and J is TRBJ2-7, with TRBD1 as a possible D gene (6 bases). Germline CDR1 reads MNHGY; CDR2 reads SVAAGI. The CDR3 is 13 residues long.

This clonotype has more than one count but fewer than ten. The V call is TRBV25-1, the J call TRBJ2-2; 7 bases are shared with TRBD1. Germline loops: CDR1 MGHDK, CDR2 SYGVNS. CDR3 length: 14 residues. Unmatched junction bases numbered 4, after V lost 5 bases and J lost 4 bases. CDR3 protein: CASSKAGGTGELFF. CDR3 nucleotide sequence: TGTGCCAGCAGTAAGGCAGGGGGCACCGGGGAGCTGTTTTTT.

The table lists this clonotype with a few counts. The V call is TRBV7-6, the J call TRBJ2-5; D may be TRBD1 or TRBD2 (5 bases each). The germline V gene encodes CDR1 SGHVS and CDR2 FNYEAQ. The CDR3 spans 13 residues. Between the trimmed V and J ends, which lost 6 bases and 5 bases, there was a span of 13 bases. The CDR3 DNA reads TGTGCCAGCAGACCTACTTGGGGGGAGACCCAGTACTTC. Protein: CASRPTWGETQYF.

The rearrangement joins TRBV5-1 to TRBJ1-1, with 7 bases that match TRBD1. J was trimmed by 6 bases and V by 5 bases; bases with no gene match: 10. The CDR3 totals 14 residues. From germline, CDR1 is SGHRS and CDR2 YFSETQ. The CDR3 sequence: CASSSATGDSEAFF. CDR3 bases: TGCGCCAGCAGTAGCGCTACAGGGGATTCTGAAGCTTTCTTT.

This clonotype has only a few counts. The chain is built from TRBV18 and TRBJ1-1; D is uncertain. Germline-derived CDR1 and CDR2 are KGHSH and LQKENI. This CDR3 is built from 12 residues. V was shortened by 3 bases and J by 8 bases, with 10 bases between the two germline ends. The CDR3 bases are TGTGCCAGCTCACCCCGGAGTGGCGAAGCTTTCTTT. Its translation is CASSPRSGEAFF.

Sample share makes this clonotype medium-sized. The V and J genes are TRBV7-9 and TRBJ2-7, with a weak D call TRBD1 (6 bases). V lost 4 bases and J lost 2, with 12 bases in between. The CDR3 has 14 residues. Germline V CDR1 and CDR2: SEHNR, FQNEAQ (reference sequence). The CDR3 loop is CASSSGHRPYEQYF. CDR3 in DNA: TGTGCCAGCAGCTCGGGACATCGTCCCTACGAGCAGTACTTC.